A single sample is the source of the 26 T cell receptor beta chains below, sequenced in a study of blood T cell repertoires in COVID-19. The repertoire was sequenced with immunoSEQ multiplex PCR; TCRdb's copy has only in-frame clones and lacks some. The sample has approximately 190,000 clones, 80% to 90% seen once; the top ten hold less than 20%. The sequenced sample was peripheral blood. The receptor set was obtained from a human donor in a cohort sampled during active COVID-19.

This sequence joins TRBV6-6 and TRBJ2-1; D is possibly TRBD1 (5 bases). The CDR3 runs to 16 residues. V lost 7 bases and J 2 bases, leaving 18 bases between the germline ends. Germline V gives CDR1 MNHNY, CDR2 SVGAGI (reference sequence). The CDR3 loop is CASNPSRVKTYNEQFF. The CDR3 region has the DNA TGTGCCAGCAACCCATCCAGGGTCAAAACCTACAATGAGCAGTTCTTC.

The chain combines TRBV7-2 with TRBJ2-3; 7 positions agree with TRBD2. The length of the CDR3 is 15 residues. In germline, CDR1 is SGHTA, CDR2 FQGNSA. J lost 2 bases, V lost 5 bases, and 7 bases had no gene match. CDR3 in amino acids: CASSLWRGNTDTQYF. The CDR3 coding sequence is TGTGCCAGCAGCCTATGGCGGGGGAACACAGATACGCAGTATTTT.

The chain carries TRBV11-2 and TRBJ2-1; TRBD1 matches at 10 bases. Germline trimming cut 1 base from V and 6 bases from J; bases unmatched to any gene: 9. The CDR3 contains 17 residues. Germline V gene data show CDR1 as SGHAT and CDR2 as FQNNGV. Here the CDR3 reads CASSLAYPGQGSNEQFF. DNA for the CDR3: TGTGCCAGCAGCTTAGCTTACCCGGGACAGGGGAGCAATGAGCAGTTCTTC.

The gene calls are TRBV15 and TRBJ2-1; a possible D gene is TRBD1 (5 bases). Trimming took off 0 bases at V and 6 bases at J, with 12 bases between the two ends. There are 15 residues in the CDR3. Germline V gives CDR1 LNHNV, CDR2 YYDKDF (reference sequence). CDR3 in DNA: TGTGCCACCAGCAGAGAACGGACAAGAATCAATGAGCAGTTCTTC. Translated: CATSRERTRINEQFF.

The chain employs TRBV6-1 and TRBJ2-3, with TRBD1 matching over 10 bases. This CDR3 is built from 17 residues. Trimming cost V 3 bases and J 5 bases; bases outside gene matches: 11. Per the germline V gene, CDR1 is MNHNS and CDR2 is SASEGT. In DNA form, the CDR3 reads TGTGCCAGCAGTGACCCGGACAGGGGGTATATCGAAGATACGCAGTATTTT. Translated: CASSDPDRGYIEDTQYF.

This chain uses TRBV5-1 with TRBJ2-1; 8 bases fit TRBD1. The CDR3 is 16 amino acids. The junction had 5 bases not matched to a gene; V was cut back by 0 bases and J by 3 bases. Germline-derived CDR1 and CDR2 are SGHRS and YFSETQ. CDR3 nucleotides: TGCGCCAGCAGCTTGGACCGGGGACAGGTCTACAATGAGCAGTTCTTC. As protein: CASSLDRGQVYNEQFF.

This chain connects TRBV15 to TRBJ2-3; no reliable D call. The CDR3 sequence is 13 residues long. The ends were cut back, 5 bases at V and 11 bases at J, with 17 bases in the middle. Germline V gives CDR1 LNHNV, CDR2 YYDKDF (reference sequence). The CDR3 loop reads CATSALWSSKQYF. The CDR3 DNA follows: TGTGCCACCAGCGCCCTGTGGAGCTCGAAGCAGTATTTT.

The V call is TRBV5-1, the J call TRBJ1-6; D not certain. The V gene's germline CDR1 is SGHRS and CDR2 YFSETQ. The CDR3 length is 18 residues. V gave up 5 bases and J gave up 9 bases, with 27 bases separating them. As DNA, the CDR3 is TGCGCCAGCAGTTCGGCCGTTTTTGGCGCGGGAGCGGGTTCACCCCTCCACTTT. Translation gives CASSSAVFGAGAGSPLHF.

V and J are TRBV9 and TRBJ2-7, with 7 bases lining up with TRBD2. The length of the CDR3 is 16 residues. V shed 3 bases and J 3 bases; nucleotides not matched to a gene: 12. Germline V lookup: CDR1 SGDLS, CDR2 YYNGEE. Written as DNA, the CDR3 is TGTGCCAGCAGCGCTCAATCGGGCGGGAGTGTCTACGAGCAGTACTTC. Protein sequence: CASSAQSGGSVYEQYF.

This CDR3 reads CASSLVGRVSDGYTF. The CDR3 region has the DNA TGCGCCAGCAGCTTGGTGGGGCGAGTATCCGATGGCTACACCTTC. This chain joins TRBV5-1 and TRBJ1-2; maybe TRBD1 (5 bases). The CDR3 length is 15 residues. V was pared by 0 bases and J by 6 bases, with 15 bases between. CDR1 SGHRS and CDR2 YFSETQ come from the germline V gene. The full variable domain, completed using reference TRBV5-1 and TRBJ1-2, is KAGVTQTPRYLIKTRGQQVTLSCSPISGHRSVSWYQQTPGQGLQFLFEYFSETQRNKGNFPGRFSGRQFSNSRSEMNVSTLELGDSALYLCASSLVGRVSDGYTFGSGTRLTVV.

V and J are TRBV29-1 and TRBJ1-4; a possible D gene is TRBD1 (5 bases). This CDR3 contains 14 residues. V shed 5 bases and J shed 0 bases, with 10 bases lying between them. Germline-derived CDR1 and CDR2 are SQVTM and ANQGSEA. CDR3 loop: CSVTGNPTNEKLFF. CDR3 nucleotide sequence: TGCAGCGTTACAGGAAACCCAACTAATGAAAAACTGTTTTTT. Drawing the rest from reference TRBV29-1 and TRBJ1-4, the complete variable domain is SAVISQKPSRDICQRGTSLTIQCQVDSQVTMMFWYRQQPGQSLTLIATANQGSEATYESGFVIDKFPISRPNLTFSTLTVSNMSPEDSSIYLCSVTGNPTNEKLFFGSGTQLSVL.

The rearrangement uses TRBV18 and TRBJ1-2; TRBD1 might be the D (5 bases). Trimming cost V 2 bases and J 7 bases, with 14 bases left between them. Germline values: CDR1 KGHSH, CDR2 LQKENI. The CDR3 covers 14 residues. As DNA, the CDR3 is TGTGCCAGCTCACCAAGCGCGGGGGAGGGTGGCTACACCTTC. Translating it yields CASSPSAGEGGYTF.

CDR3 in amino acids: CASSWDRGGLDTQYF. CDR3 coding DNA: TGTGCCAGCAGTTGGGACAGGGGAGGACTTGATACGCAGTATTTT. This sequence joins TRBV28 and TRBJ2-3; 10 bases map to TRBD1. Germline V gene data show CDR1 as MDHEN and CDR2 as SYDVKM. V was clipped by 4 bases and J by 6 bases; unmatched bases: 7. The CDR3 loop spans 15 amino acids.

This chain links TRBV6-4 with TRBJ2-5; 9 bases map to TRBD1. V gave up 8 bases and J gave up 2 bases; unmatched junction bases: 9. The germline gives CDR1 MRHNA, CDR2 SNTAGT. The CDR3 has 15 amino acids. As DNA, the CDR3 is TGTGCCAGCCCTGGGTGGACAGGGGATCAAGAGACCCAGTACTTC. The encoded protein is CASPGWTGDQETQYF.

This clone occurred a few times. J is TRBJ1-1 and V is TRBV7-2; a weak D match, TRBD1 (5 bases). The CDR3 extends over 15 amino acids. CDR1 SGHTA and CDR2 FQGNSA come from the germline V gene. Trimming cost V 5 bases and J 3 bases, with 16 bases left between them. The CDR3 is CASSLSGNQDTEAFF. For the CDR3, the DNA is TGTGCCAGCAGCCTGTCAGGGAATCAGGACACTGAAGCTTTCTTT.

V gene TRBV29-1 combines with J gene TRBJ1-1; D remains unclear. V was clipped by 4 bases and J by 2 bases, with 11 bases between them. Germline CDR1 reads SQVTM; CDR2 reads ANQGSEA. This CDR3 has 13 residues. The CDR3 here is CSVGVGGNTEAFF. In nucleotides, the CDR3 is TGCAGCGTTGGGGTGGGAGGAAACACTGAAGCTTTCTTT.

The chain uses TRBV6-5 and TRBJ1-1; the match to TRBD1 covers 7 bases. The CDR3 extends over 14 amino acids. Germline-derived CDR1 and CDR2 are MNHEY and SVGAGI. V shed 6 bases and J 0 bases; nucleotides not matched to a gene: 4. The CDR3 region is CASRKGQLNTEAFF. CDR3 DNA sequence: TGTGCCAGCAGGAAGGGACAGCTGAACACTGAAGCTTTCTTT.

The V gene is TRBV3-1 (or the pseudogene TRBV3-2), the J gene TRBJ1-1; no clear D. With 4 bases removed from V and 7 bases from J, the gap between germline ends came to 10 bases. Germline V gene data show CDR1 as LGHDT and CDR2 as YNNKEL (reference sequence). The CDR3 is 12 amino acids. The CDR3: CASSRIAGEAFF. CDR3 DNA sequence: TGTGCCAGCAGCCGCATTGCGGGTGAAGCTTTCTTT.

Many counts were recorded for this clone. The chain joins TRBV7-9 to TRBJ1-2; D gene uncertain. The CDR3 extends over 13 amino acids. V was pared by 5 bases and J by 4 bases, with 11 bases between. Germline assignment: CDR1 SEHNR and CDR2 FQNEAQ (reference sequence). The CDR3 nucleotides are TGTGCCAGCAGCCAAACGGGGATCTATGGCTACACCTTC. Protein: CASSQTGIYGYTF.

V and J are TRBV28 and TRBJ1-4; maybe TRBD1 (6 bases). The germline V gene encodes CDR1 MDHEN and CDR2 SYDVKM. Trimming took 9 bases from V and 0 from J, leaving 17 bases between them. The CDR3 loop spans 16 amino acids. The CDR3 DNA sequence: TGTGCCAGTTCAGGCCCCAGGGGACCAACTAATGAAAAACTGTTTTTT. This encodes CASSGPRGPTNEKLFF.

The rearrangement uses TRBV28 and TRBJ2-7; the D gene is possibly TRBD2 (5 bases). V lost 8 bases to trimming and J lost 0 bases, with 17 bases between them. The CDR3 spans 15 residues. The germline V gene has CDR1 MDHEN and CDR2 SYDVKM. As DNA, the CDR3 is TGTGCCAGCCCCAAACCGGGGAGTACCTCCTACGAGCAGTACTTC. It yields the protein CASPKPGSTSYEQYF.

The CDR3 coding sequence is TGTGCCAGCAGAAAGGGACATTCCTCACCCCTCCACTTT. Encoded protein: CASRKGHSSPLHF. The rearrangement uses TRBV27 and TRBJ1-6, with D possibly being TRBD1 (6 bases). CDR1 is MNHEY, CDR2 SMNVEV, per germline (reference sequence). The CDR3 sequence is 13 residues long. V shed 6 bases and J shed 10 bases, with 13 bases lying between them.

This chain connects TRBV19 to TRBJ1-2; D unresolved. Germline CDR1 LNHDA, CDR2 SQIVND (reference sequence). The CDR3 is 12 amino acids. Trimming took off 11 bases at V and 3 bases at J, with 13 bases between the two ends. As DNA, the CDR3 is TGTGCCTCCACCGGGTGGTACTATGGCTACACCTTC. This encodes CASTGWYYGYTF.

The genes are TRBV14 and TRBJ2-1; the D gene is possibly TRBD2 (5 bases). The CDR3 is 13 amino acids. V was cut by 1 base and J by 7 bases, with 8 bases left in between. The germline CDR1 and CDR2 sequences are SGHDN and FVKESK. The CDR3 DNA reads as TGTGCCAGCAGCCAAGGACTAACAAATGAGCAGTTCTTC. This translates into CASSQGLTNEQFF.

V gene TRBV18 combines with J gene TRBJ1-2; D is ambiguous. CDR1 is KGHSH and CDR2 is LQKENI in the germline V gene. Trimming shortened V by 0 bases and J by 0 bases, and 14 bases separated the two germline ends. The CDR3 spans 17 residues. The CDR3 DNA reads as TGTGCCAGCTCACCACCAGGCGGGAGCTCTTCTAACTATGGCTACACCTTC. The encoded protein is CASSPPGGSSSNYGYTF.

This rearrangement joins TRBV30 to TRBJ1-1; D remains unclear. From germline, CDR1 is GTSNPN and CDR2 SVGIG (reference sequence). Trimming removed 3 bases from V and 1 base from J, with 15 bases in between. This CDR3 has 15 amino acids. In DNA, the CDR3 is TGTGCCTGGAGGCCTATAGCCCTTGGGAACACTGAAGCTTTCTTT. Protein product: CAWRPIALGNTEAFF.